A selection of T cell receptor beta chains follows, all from one sample in a study of CD8 T cells in ankylosing spondylitis. TCRdb passed the 5' RACE reads through MiXCR, listing each CDR3 protein once. The table includes roughly 400,000 distinct CDR3 sequences, under 25% detected once. Sequencing was performed on blood, either unsorted or a sorted T cell fraction (not recorded which). These receptors came from a male donor with ankylosing spondylitis. CDR3s include the opening cysteine and the closing phenylalanine or tryptophan. D genes are given only for firm matches. Size values are once, few and many counts, or a class for expanded clones, and some rows have none.

CDR3aa	CDR3nt	abundance	len	v_gene	j_gene	d_gene
CASSYAGTNEKLFF	TGTGCCAGCAGTTACGCGGGGACTAATGAAAAACTGTTTTTT	-	14	TRBV6-2/TRBV6-3	TRBJ1-4	-
CSASGSGDTQYF	TGCAGTGCTAGCGGATCCGGGGATACGCAGTATTTT	-	12	TRBV20-1	TRBJ2-3	-
CASSYQDWNSYNEQFF	TGTGCCAGCAGTTATCAGGACTGGAACTCCTACAATGAGCAGTTCTTC	-	16	TRBV6-5	TRBJ2-1	-
CSAEPGLAGGPRTDTQYF	TGCAGTGCTGAGCCAGGACTAGCGGGAGGGCCGAGAACAGATACGCAGTATTTT	-	18	TRBV20-1	TRBJ2-3	TRBD2
CASSFALPGLAGGGRQETQYF	TGTGCCAGCAGTTTCGCCCTGCCGGGACTAGCGGGAGGAGGGCGCCAAGAGACCCAGTACTTC	once	21	TRBV27	TRBJ2-5	TRBD2
CASSLVDRQETQYF	TGCGCCAGCAGCTTGGTAGACAGGCAAGAGACCCAGTACTTC	-	14	TRBV5-1	TRBJ2-5	-
CASSQGTEANQPQHF	TGTGCCAGCAGCCAAGGGACAGAAGCCAATCAGCCCCAGCATTTT	-	15	TRBV4-2	TRBJ1-5	-
CASTTGQNTEAFF	TGTGCCAGTACCACGGGGCAGAACACTGAAGCTTTCTTT	few	13	TRBV19	TRBJ1-1	-
CSVEARTSGSTDTQYF	TGCAGCGTTGAAGCCCGCACTAGCGGGAGCACAGATACGCAGTATTTT	many	16	TRBV29-1	TRBJ2-3	TRBD2
CASSSSGTSSYNEQFF	TGTGCCAGCAGCTCCTCGGGTACGAGCTCCTACAATGAGCAGTTCTTC	few	16	TRBV7-9	TRBJ2-1	-
CASSSSGNQETQYF	TGTGCCAGCAGTTCTAGCGGGAACCAAGAGACCCAGTACTTC	-	14	TRBV12-3/TRBV12-4	TRBJ2-5	TRBD2
CASSVGLAGEYEQYF	TGTGCCAGCAGCGTAGGGCTAGCGGGAGAGTACGAGCAGTACTTC	few	15	TRBV9	TRBJ2-7	TRBD2
CASSVGPSGRGGEETQYF	TGTGCCAGCAGCGTAGGGCCTAGCGGGAGGGGAGGGGAAGAGACCCAGTACTTC	few	18	TRBV9	TRBJ2-5	TRBD2
CASSFTPVAQPQHF	TGTGCCAGCAGTTTCACCCCCGTGGCCCAGCCCCAGCATTTT	few	14	TRBV28	TRBJ1-5	-
CASSRGLAGDFQETQYF	TGTGCCAGCAGCCGGGGACTAGCGGGAGACTTTCAAGAGACCCAGTACTTC	-	17	TRBV27	TRBJ2-5	TRBD2
CASSDNRLNTEAFF	TGTGCCAGCAGCGACAACAGGTTAAACACTGAAGCTTTCTTT	-	14	TRBV7-6	TRBJ1-1	-
CASSLDRGLGTQYF	TGTGCCAGCAGCTTAGACAGGGGGCTTGGGACCCAGTACTTC	few	14	TRBV7-3	TRBJ2-5	TRBD1
CSVEQGMNTEAFF	TGCAGCGTTGAACAGGGGATGAACACTGAAGCTTTCTTT	-	13	TRBV29-1	TRBJ1-1	-
CASSIGAGRTYNEQFF	TGCGCCAGCAGCATCGGGGCGGGAAGGACCTACAATGAGCAGTTCTTC	many	16	TRBV5-1	TRBJ2-1	-
CSARDSGTGRNEQFF	TGCAGTGCTAGAGATTCCGGGACAGGGAGGAATGAGCAGTTCTTC	-	15	TRBV20-1	TRBJ2-1	TRBD1
CASRRTGAADTQYF	TGTGCCAGCAGACGCACAGGGGCGGCAGATACGCAGTATTTT	-	14	TRBV6-1	TRBJ2-3	TRBD1
CASSLMGTRPYNEQFF	TGTGCCAGCAGCTTGATGGGGACTAGACCCTACAATGAGCAGTTCTTC	-	16	TRBV5-5	TRBJ2-1	TRBD2
CASSHGLGGDQPQHF	TGTGCCAGCAGTCACGGACTGGGAGGCGATCAGCCCCAGCATTTT	-	15	TRBV6-2/TRBV6-3	TRBJ1-5	-
CASTPDRIYNEQFF	TGTGCCAGCACCCCCGACAGGATATACAATGAGCAGTTCTTC	-	14	TRBV12-3/TRBV12-4	TRBJ2-1	-
CASSTTGAASGFYEQYF	TGTGCCAGCAGTACCACAGGGGCGGCTAGCGGGTTCTACGAGCAGTACTTC	-	17	TRBV12-3/TRBV12-4	TRBJ2-7	-
CASSPMTGPNEQFF	TGTGCCAGCAGCCCTATGACAGGCCCCAATGAGCAGTTCTTC	few	14	TRBV7-2	TRBJ2-1	-
CASSSTRGSYEQYF	TGTGCCAGCAGTTCGACACGGGGTTCCTACGAGCAGTACTTC	few	14	TRBV28	TRBJ2-7	-
CATWGSLLNSGNTIYF	TGTGCCACCTGGGGCAGTCTTCTCAACTCTGGAAACACCATATATTTT	few	16	TRBV19	TRBJ1-3	-
CASSQVDRAANYGYTF	TGCGCCAGCAGCCAAGTCGACCGTGCAGCTAACTATGGCTACACCTTC	-	16	TRBV4-3	TRBJ1-2	-
CASSQDLRGAFNTEAFF	TGCGCCAGCAGCCAAGATCTCCGGGGGGCTTTTAACACTGAAGCTTTCTTT	-	17	TRBV4-1	TRBJ1-1	-
CSVESSGISNEQFF	TGCAGCGTTGAATCGTCCGGGATTTCGAATGAGCAGTTCTTC	-	14	TRBV29-1	TRBJ2-1	-
CASSLVYRTGGGYTF	TGCGCCAGCAGCTTGGTATACCGGACAGGGGGAGGCTACACCTTC	few	15	TRBV5-1	TRBJ1-2	TRBD1
CASSQDRGVGGVPDTQYF	TGCGCCAGCAGCCAAGATAGGGGAGTGGGGGGGGTGCCAGATACGCAGTATTTT	-	18	TRBV4-3	TRBJ2-3	TRBD2
CASSFSVLDTQYF	TGTGCCAGCAGCTTCTCTGTTTTAGATACGCAGTATTTT	-	13	TRBV7-2	TRBJ2-3	-
CASSLHRGAAEAFF	TGTGCCAGCAGTTTACATCGGGGTGCGGCTGAAGCTTTCTTT	-	14	TRBV28	TRBJ1-1	-
CASSRRLSGLSDTQYF	TGTGCCAGCAGCCGGAGACTATCAGGACTTTCAGATACGCAGTATTTT	few	16	TRBV5-6	TRBJ2-3	-
CASSRGQGDEKLFF	TGTGCCAGCAGCCGGGGACAGGGTGATGAAAAACTGTTTTTT	-	14	TRBV13	TRBJ1-4	TRBD1
CASSQKSGRPQETQYF	TGTGCCAGCAGCCAAAAGAGCGGGAGGCCGCAAGAGACCCAGTACTTC	-	16	TRBV14	TRBJ2-5	TRBD2
CATGGSLTQYF	TGTGCCACTGGAGGTTCCCTTACGCAGTATTTT	-	11	TRBV19	TRBJ2-3	-
CASSLIGQGASDTQYF	TGTGCCAGCAGCTTAATAGGACAGGGGGCGTCAGATACGCAGTATTTT	few	16	TRBV7-2	TRBJ2-3	TRBD1
CASSLRTGGADTQYF	TGTGCCAGCAGCTTAAGGACAGGGGGGGCAGATACGCAGTATTTT	-	15	TRBV7-2	TRBJ2-3	TRBD1
CASSPYRTSSGTDTQYF	TGCGCCAGCAGCCCCTACAGGACTAGCTCCGGCACAGATACGCAGTATTTT	few	17	TRBV4-1	TRBJ2-3	TRBD2
CASSLTGVYEQFF	TGTGCCAGCAGCTTAACGGGAGTATACGAGCAGTTCTTC	-	13	TRBV11-3	TRBJ2-1	-
CASSLWGPPYNEQFF	TGCGCCAGCAGCTTGTGGGGACCTCCCTACAATGAGCAGTTCTTC	-	15	TRBV5-1	TRBJ2-1	-
CASSRGRLNTEAFF	TGTGCCAGCAGCCGGGGACGGCTGAACACTGAAGCTTTCTTT	-	14	TRBV7-2	TRBJ1-1	-
CASSMSKYGGTNQPQHF	TGTGCCAGTAGTATGAGTAAGTACGGGGGAACCAATCAGCCCCAGCATTTT	-	17	TRBV19	TRBJ1-5	-